These 30 T cell receptor beta chains were all obtained from the same sample, sequenced in a study of response to subunit inactivated influenza vaccine. TCRdb processed the RT-PCR reads anew with MiXCR; each CDR3 protein has one entry. This sample carries 600,000 to 850,000 distinct CDR3 sequences, less than 15% of them seen once, and the ten largest clones take about 7.4%. Here the sequenced sample was PBMCs from blood, taken roughly 2 weeks before vaccination. The receptors come from a middle-aged man who received an inactivated influenza vaccine.

V is TRBV27 and J is TRBJ2-3; 7 nucleotides line up with TRBD2. Germline CDR1 is MNHEY and CDR2 is SMNVEV (reference sequence). The V segment lost 3 bases and the J segment 2 bases; nucleotides outside the gene matches: 5. The CDR3 has 15 residues. CDR3 protein: CASSLRGDYTDTQYF. The CDR3 coding sequence is TGTGCCAGCAGTTTGCGCGGGGACTACACAGATACGCAGTATTTT.

The rearrangement joins TRBV11-2 to TRBJ2-7; D is possibly TRBD1 or TRBD2 (5 bases each). The germline V and J ends were trimmed by 0 bases and 8 bases, with 17 bases remaining between them. From germline, CDR1 is SGHAT and CDR2 FQNNGV. The CDR3 loop spans 15 amino acids. The CDR3 loop reads CASSLDRPGQTKQYF. The CDR3 bases are TGTGCCAGCAGCTTAGATAGGCCAGGGCAGACTAAGCAGTACTTC.

This clonotype was counted a few times. CDR3 sequence reads: CASSQELPETQYF. The DNA of the CDR3 is TGTGCCAGCAGCCAAGAACTGCCGGAGACCCAGTACTTC. The chain employs TRBV3-1 and TRBJ2-5, with no clear D. Germline assignment: CDR1 LGHDT and CDR2 YNNKEL (reference sequence). The V end was cut by 0 bases, the J end by 5 bases, with 7 bases between. The length of the CDR3 is 13 residues.

J is TRBJ2-2 and V is TRBV11-1, with TRBD1 matching 8 bases. From germline, CDR1 is SGHAT and CDR2 FQDESV (reference sequence). This CDR3 comprises 18 residues. V lost 1 base, J lost 4 bases, and 11 bases stayed unmatched. CDR3 sequence (DNA): TGTGCCAGCAGCTTAGGGTCTGCCAGGGGGCGCCCCACCGGGGAGCTGTTTTTT. As protein: CASSLGSARGRPTGELFF.

The sample holds a few counts of this clonotype. The chain uses TRBV5-1 and TRBJ2-2, with D possibly TRBD1 on 5 matching bases. Trimming removed 2 bases from V and 1 base from J, with 30 bases in between. This CDR3 spans 22 amino acids. Germline assignment: CDR1 SGHRS and CDR2 YFSETQ. CDR3 sequence reads: CASSFPAYRRNDWSVNTGELFF. Here the CDR3 DNA reads TGCGCCAGCAGCTTTCCCGCCTACAGGCGGAACGACTGGTCCGTGAACACCGGGGAGCTGTTTTTT.

This clonotype was detected a few times. The genes are TRBV4-2 and TRBJ2-1; 12 nucleotides match TRBD2. This CDR3 is built from 16 residues. Germline CDR1 LGHNA, CDR2 YNFKEQ. V lost 4 bases, J lost 3 bases, and 4 bases stayed unmatched. The CDR3 sequence: CASSPKTSGSYNEQFF. DNA for the CDR3: TGTGCCAGCAGCCCAAAGACTAGCGGGAGCTACAATGAGCAGTTCTTC.

This clonotype was seen more than once but under ten times. The chain is built from TRBV4-3 and TRBJ1-5; no clear D gene. V lost 0 bases and J 5 bases, leaving 5 bases between the germline ends. CDR3 length: 13 residues. Looked up from germline, CDR1 is LGHNA and CDR2 is YSLEER. The CDR3 here is CASSQDQYQPQHF. Written as DNA, the CDR3 is TGCGCCAGCAGCCAAGATCAATATCAGCCCCAGCATTTT.

This chain's CDR3 is CASSSTGASNYGYTF. CDR3 in DNA: TGCGCCAGCAGCTCCACAGGGGCCTCTAACTATGGCTACACCTTC. J is TRBJ1-2 and V is TRBV5-1; 7 positions agree with TRBD1. Germline lookup yields CDR1 SGHRS and CDR2 YFSETQ. V gave up 3 bases and J gave up 0 bases; unmatched junction bases: 5. CDR3 length equals 15 residues. Together with reference TRBV5-1 and TRBJ1-2, the CDR3 gives the full variable domain: KAGVTQTPRYLIKTRGQQVTLSCSPISGHRSVSWYQQTPGQGLQFLFEYFSETQRNKGNFPGRFSGRQFSNSRSEMNVSTLELGDSALYLCASSSTGASNYGYTFGSGTRLTVV.

The chain combines TRBV20-1 with TRBJ2-7; D is perhaps TRBD1 (6 bases). The V end lost 0 bases, the J end lost 2 bases, and 17 bases lay between the germline ends. Per the germline V gene, CDR1 is DFQATT and CDR2 is SNEGSKA (reference sequence). This CDR3 spans 16 amino acids. CDR3 amino acids: CSARDQTGTLPYEQYF. CDR3 DNA sequence: TGCAGTGCTAGAGATCAAACCGGGACACTCCCCTACGAGCAGTACTTC.

This clonotype was seen a handful of times. The chain couples TRBV7-9 to TRBJ2-5; D perhaps matches TRBD2 (6 bases). The CDR3 loop spans 14 amino acids. Germline V gene sequence: CDR1 SEHNR, CDR2 FQNEAQ (reference sequence). The V end lost 3 bases, the J end lost 4 bases, and 12 bases lay between the germline ends. CDR3 amino acids: CASSFGLLRETQYF. DNA of the CDR3: TGTGCCAGCAGCTTTGGACTACTCAGAGAGACCCAGTACTTC.

The chain links TRBV6-5 to TRBJ2-7; D unclear. The length of the CDR3 is 15 residues. V was clipped by 0 bases and J by 3 bases, with 12 bases between them. Germline CDR1 reads MNHEY; CDR2 reads SVGAGI. CDR3 loop: CASSYSKVPYYEQYF. In nucleotides, the CDR3 is TGTGCCAGCAGTTACTCGAAGGTCCCATACTACGAGCAGTACTTC.

The gene calls are TRBV5-1 and TRBJ2-5; tentatively, D is TRBD1 or TRBD2 (5 bases each). Germline V CDR1 and CDR2: SGHRS, YFSETQ. The length of the CDR3 is 15 residues. Trimming shortened V by 4 bases and J by 1 base, and 14 bases separated the two germline ends. The CDR3 region has the DNA TGCGCCAGCAGCCTGTGGGGTGGGACCCAAGAGACCCAGTACTTC. It translates to CASSLWGGTQETQYF. The full variable domain, its missing parts supplied by reference TRBV5-1 and TRBJ2-5, is KAGVTQTPRYLIKTRGQQVTLSCSPISGHRSVSWYQQTPGQGLQFLFEYFSETQRNKGNFPGRFSGRQFSNSRSEMNVSTLELGDSALYLCASSLWGGTQETQYFGPGTRLLVL.

In its sample, this clonotype was seen a few times. This chain connects TRBV6-2 or TRBV6-3 to TRBJ2-5; D call uncertain. V gave up 0 bases and J gave up 7 bases, with 12 bases separating them. Germline V gives CDR1 MNHEY, CDR2 SVGEGT. The CDR3 runs to 14 residues. The CDR3 sequence: CASSYSVVMGTQYF. In DNA, the CDR3 is TGTGCCAGCAGTTACTCGGTGGTTATGGGGACCCAGTACTTC.

This clonotype turned up a few times. This chain joins TRBV4-1 and TRBJ1-1; D unclear. The V gene's germline CDR1 is MGHRA and CDR2 YSYEKL. V lost 0 bases to trimming and J lost 0 bases, with 8 bases between them. The CDR3 is 15 residues long. The CDR3 reads CASSQERVMNTEAFF. CDR3 sequence (DNA): TGCGCCAGCAGCCAAGAGCGGGTAATGAACACTGAAGCTTTCTTT.

V usage is TRBV4-1 and J usage is TRBJ2-7, with TRBD2 matching 7 bases. Germline lookup yields CDR1 MGHRA and CDR2 YSYEKL. The V segment lost 1 base and the J segment 1 base; nucleotides outside the gene matches: 7. The CDR3 is 16 residues long. Written as DNA, the CDR3 is TGCGCCAGCAGCCAAGCCATGGGCGGGGGTTCCTACGAGCAGTACTTC. Residues: CASSQAMGGGSYEQYF.

This clonotype has just a few counts. The chain's CDR3 is CATMEGEKLFF. The CDR3 DNA reads as TGTGCCACCATGGAGGGGGAAAAACTGTTTTTT. The chain couples TRBV10-3 to TRBJ1-4; D is possibly TRBD1 (5 bases). CDR3 length: 11 residues. Germline V gene lookup returns CDR1 ENHRY and CDR2 SYGVKD. Trimming pared 10 bases from V and 8 bases from J, leaving 11 bases between.

The J gene is TRBJ2-2, the V gene TRBV6-5; no clear D. The CDR3 is 12 residues long. Germline CDR1 reads MNHEY; CDR2 reads SVGAGI. Trimming stripped 6 bases from V and 6 bases from J, with 8 bases between. CDR3 protein: CASRDRAGELFF. The CDR3 bases are TGTGCCAGCAGGGACCGGGCCGGGGAGCTGTTTTTT.

The rearrangement links TRBV5-1 to TRBJ2-1, with D perhaps matching TRBD1 (6 bases). V shed 5 bases and J shed 4 bases, with 19 bases lying between them. This CDR3 region has 16 residues. Germline assignment: CDR1 SGHRS and CDR2 YFSETQ. The CDR3 sequence: CASREQGSPQYNEQFF. CDR3 nucleotide sequence: TGCGCCAGCAGAGAACAGGGATCCCCTCAATACAATGAGCAGTTCTTC. The full variable domain, rest sourced from reference TRBV5-1 and TRBJ2-1, is KAGVTQTPRYLIKTRGQQVTLSCSPISGHRSVSWYQQTPGQGLQFLFEYFSETQRNKGNFPGRFSGRQFSNSRSEMNVSTLELGDSALYLCASREQGSPQYNEQFFGPGTRLTVL.

The J gene is TRBJ2-7, the V gene TRBV28; 11 nucleotides match TRBD2. Germline-derived CDR1 and CDR2 are MDHEN and SYDVKM. This CDR3 has 17 residues. Trimming removed 2 bases from V and 2 bases from J; junction bases left unmatched: 8. The CDR3, as DNA: TGTGCCAGCAGTTTAAGTCTAGCGGGAGGACTTGCCTACGAGCAGTACTTC. Translated, it gives CASSLSLAGGLAYEQYF. Looking up the rest from reference TRBV28 and TRBJ2-7 gives the full variable domain: DVKVTQSSRYLVKRTGEKVFLECVQDMDHENMFWYRQDPGLGLRLIYFSYDVKMKEKGDIPEGYSVSREKKERFSLILESASTNQTSMYLCASSLSLAGGLAYEQYFGPGTRLTVT.

The chain employs TRBV12-3 or TRBV12-4 and TRBJ2-2; TRBD2 aligns across 7 bases. This CDR3 comprises 14 residues. The ends lost 5 bases at V and 4 bases at J; junction bases unmatched: 4. DNA for the CDR3: TGTGCCAGCAGTGCCAGCGGGACCACCGGGGAGCTGTTTTTT. Translated, it gives CASSASGTTGELFF.

The genes are TRBV3-1 and TRBJ2-7; D call uncertain. The CDR3 is 14 residues long. Germline V gene data show CDR1 as LGHDT and CDR2 as YNNKEL (reference sequence). The V end lost 1 base, the J end lost 6 bases, and 13 bases lay between the germline ends. This CDR3 reads CASSQGVGRGEQYF. The CDR3 bases are TGTGCCAGCAGCCAAGGTGTCGGGCGTGGCGAGCAGTACTTC.

CDR3 DNA sequence: TGCGCCAGCAGCCAACTCCCCGGGACAGCCCAAGAGACCCAGTACTTC. Its protein product is CASSQLPGTAQETQYF. V gene TRBV4-3 combines with J gene TRBJ2-5; TRBD1 matches 7 bases. The CDR3 is 16 amino acids. The junction had 7 bases not matched to a gene; V was cut back by 2 bases and J by 1 base. Germline CDR1 reads LGHNA; CDR2 reads YSLEER.

This clonotype was found many times. The rearrangement uses TRBV12-3 or TRBV12-4 and TRBJ1-6; no clear D. This CDR3 is built from 14 residues. V was pared by 3 bases and J by 4 bases, with 7 bases between. The CDR3 DNA reads as TGTGCCAGCAGTTTCGGGCGGTATAATTCACCCCTCCACTTT. Protein sequence: CASSFGRYNSPLHF.

The chain uses TRBV12-3 or TRBV12-4 and TRBJ2-3; TRBD1 aligns across 7 bases. The CDR3 runs to 16 residues. The V gene end was trimmed by 0 bases and the J gene end by 0 bases; junction bases not matched to a gene: 3. The CDR3 DNA is TGTGCCAGCAGTTTAGCCGGGACAGCTAGCACAGATACGCAGTATTTT. Protein sequence: CASSLAGTASTDTQYF.

This sequence joins TRBV4-3 and TRBJ2-4, with 7 bases identical to TRBD2. This CDR3 region has 18 residues. Trimming took 1 base from V and 7 from J; bases not matched to a gene: 16. Germline CDR1 and CDR2: LGHNA and YSLEER. Written as DNA, the CDR3 is TGCGCCAGCAGCCAAGGGGTGCGGGAGAATTCTGTTTGGAACATTCAGTACTTC. Its protein is CASSQGVRENSVWNIQYF.

This clonotype was picked up a small number of times. The gene calls are TRBV4-3 and TRBJ2-2, with a possible D match to TRBD1 (6 bases). The V gene lost 1 base and the J gene lost 0 bases, with 9 bases spanning the gap. The CDR3 extends over 16 amino acids. CDR1 and CDR2 (germline): LGHNA, YSLEER. CDR3: CASSQVKGANTGELFF. The CDR3 DNA reads as TGCGCCAGCAGCCAAGTTAAGGGGGCGAACACCGGGGAGCTGTTTTTT.

The chain uses TRBV30 and TRBJ2-5, with D perhaps TRBD1 or TRBD2 (5 bases each). The CDR3 covers 14 residues. The V gene's germline CDR1 is GTSNPN and CDR2 SVGIG (reference sequence). Deletions cut 5 bases from V and 5 bases from J, with 18 bases between. The CDR3 protein is CAWGGKGSLETQYF. The CDR3 DNA follows: TGTGCCTGGGGGGGAAAGGGGTCCCTCGAGACCCAGTACTTC.

This clonotype has at least ten counts. V is TRBV6-2 or TRBV6-3 and J is TRBJ1-1; D unclear. Germline V gene data show CDR1 as MNHEY and CDR2 as SVGEGT. Deletions cut 8 bases from V and 1 base from J, with 14 bases between. The CDR3 has 14 residues. Written as DNA, the CDR3 is TGTGCCAGCCTTAAGCGACCAGAGAACACTGAAGCTTTCTTT. It codes for CASLKRPENTEAFF.

The rearrangement uses TRBV6-5 and TRBJ2-7; D unclear. The J call may be faulty, since TRBJ2-1 better matches the DNA end. Germline V gene lookup returns CDR1 MNHEY and CDR2 SVGAGI. This CDR3 is 9 amino acids long. Here the CDR3 DNA reads TGTGCCAGTGTATACGAGCAGTTCTTC. The encoded protein is CASVYEQFF.

In its sample, this clonotype was seen a few times. V usage is TRBV3-1 and J usage is TRBJ1-2; D perhaps matches TRBD1 (5 bases). Trimming took off 8 bases at V and 0 bases at J, with 16 bases between the two ends. The CDR3 sequence is 15 residues long. Germline V CDR1 and CDR2: LGHDT, YNNKEL (reference sequence). CDR3 sequence (DNA): TGTGCCAGCGCAAAAGGGACGGTACCTAACTATGGCTACACCTTC. This translates into CASAKGTVPNYGYTF.